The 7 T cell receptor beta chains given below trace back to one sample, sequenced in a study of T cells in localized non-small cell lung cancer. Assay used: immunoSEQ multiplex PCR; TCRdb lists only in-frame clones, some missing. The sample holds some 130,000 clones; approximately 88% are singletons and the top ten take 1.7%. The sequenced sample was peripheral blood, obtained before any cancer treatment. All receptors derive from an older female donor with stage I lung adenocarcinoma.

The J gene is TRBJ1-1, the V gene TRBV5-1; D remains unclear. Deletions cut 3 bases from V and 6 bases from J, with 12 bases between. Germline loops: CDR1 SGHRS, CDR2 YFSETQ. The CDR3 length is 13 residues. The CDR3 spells CASSSQYTPEAFF. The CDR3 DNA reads TGCGCCAGCAGCTCCCAATACACACCTGAAGCTTTCTTT.

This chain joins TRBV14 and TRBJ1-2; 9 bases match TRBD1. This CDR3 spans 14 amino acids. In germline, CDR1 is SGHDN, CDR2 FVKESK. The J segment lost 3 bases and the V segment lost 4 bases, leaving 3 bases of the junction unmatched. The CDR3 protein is CASSPDRGYYGYTF. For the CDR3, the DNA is TGTGCCAGCAGCCCTGACAGGGGGTACTATGGCTACACCTTC.

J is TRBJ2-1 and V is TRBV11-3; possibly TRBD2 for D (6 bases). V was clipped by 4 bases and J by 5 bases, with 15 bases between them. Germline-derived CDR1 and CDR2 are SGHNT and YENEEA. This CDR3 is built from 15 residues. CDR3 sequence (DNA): TGTGCCAGCAGCTCTAAGAGGGAGGTCCACAATGAGCAGTTCTTC. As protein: CASSSKREVHNEQFF.

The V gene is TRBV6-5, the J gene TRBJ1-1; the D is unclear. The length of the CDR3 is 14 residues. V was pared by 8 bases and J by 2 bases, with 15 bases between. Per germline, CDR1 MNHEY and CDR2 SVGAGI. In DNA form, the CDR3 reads TGTGCCAGCGCCAAGTCCTTGCTCAACACTGAAGCTTTCTTT. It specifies CASAKSLLNTEAFF.

CDR3 region: CASSLSLAGSPLHF. Written as DNA, the CDR3 is TGTGCCAGCAGCTTGAGTTTAGCGGGCTCACCCCTCCACTTT. This sequence joins TRBV5-6 and TRBJ1-6; no reliable D call. This CDR3 comprises 14 residues. Germline CDR1 reads SGHDT; CDR2 reads YYEEEE. Trimming took off 1 base at V and 10 bases at J, with 12 bases between the two ends.

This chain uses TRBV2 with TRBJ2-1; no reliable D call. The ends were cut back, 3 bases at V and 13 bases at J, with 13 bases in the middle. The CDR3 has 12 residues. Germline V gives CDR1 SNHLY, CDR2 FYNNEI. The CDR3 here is CASSDSSRPQFF. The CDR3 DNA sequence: TGTGCCAGCAGTGACTCGAGCCGCCCCCAGTTCTTC.

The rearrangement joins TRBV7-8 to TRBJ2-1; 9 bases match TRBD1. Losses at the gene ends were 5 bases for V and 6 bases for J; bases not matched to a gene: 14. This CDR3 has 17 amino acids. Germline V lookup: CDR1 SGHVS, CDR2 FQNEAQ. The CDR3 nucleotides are TGTGCCAGCAGCCGAACTCAATGGGACAGGGAGAGCAATGAGCAGTTCTTC. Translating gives CASSRTQWDRESNEQFF.